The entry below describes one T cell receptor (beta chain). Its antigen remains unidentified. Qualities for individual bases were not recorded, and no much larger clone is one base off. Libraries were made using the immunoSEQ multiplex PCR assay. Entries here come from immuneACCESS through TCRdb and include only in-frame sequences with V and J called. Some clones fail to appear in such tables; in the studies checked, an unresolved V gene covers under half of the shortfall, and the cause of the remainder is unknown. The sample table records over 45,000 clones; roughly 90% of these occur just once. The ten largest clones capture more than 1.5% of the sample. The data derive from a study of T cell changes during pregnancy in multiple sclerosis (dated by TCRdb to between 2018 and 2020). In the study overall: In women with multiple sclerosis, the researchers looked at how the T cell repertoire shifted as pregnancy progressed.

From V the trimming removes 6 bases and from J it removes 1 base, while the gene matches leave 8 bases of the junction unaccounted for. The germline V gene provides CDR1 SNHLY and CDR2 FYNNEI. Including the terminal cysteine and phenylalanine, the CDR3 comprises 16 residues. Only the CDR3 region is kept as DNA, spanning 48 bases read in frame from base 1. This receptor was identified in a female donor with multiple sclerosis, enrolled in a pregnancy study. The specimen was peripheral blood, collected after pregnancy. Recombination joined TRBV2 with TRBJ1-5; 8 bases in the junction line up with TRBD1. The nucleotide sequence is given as TGTGCCAGCAGCCAACGGACAGGGTTAAGCAATCAGCCCCAGCATTTT. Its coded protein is CASSQRTGLSNQPQHF.